This TCR beta chain was documented in a study of radiation and T cells in renal cell carcinoma (dated by TCRdb to 2019 to 2021). Background on the whole study: The samples were drawn from a clinical trial, where primary renal cell carcinomas were treated with 15 Gy of stereotactic body radiation therapy and then removed by nephrectomy 4 weeks afterward. A total of about 3.8 million unique CDR3 nucleotide sequences, encoding 2.5 million to 3 million unique CDR3 amino acid sequences, were found across all 50 or so samples. A total of 53 samples underwent TCR beta sequencing, made up of approximately 26 tumors and around 27 peripheral blood samples. The paper's findings and limits, for the study overall: Dynamics of the blood repertoire were not tracked past 4 weeks after treatment. In blood, the top tumor clonotypes increased from baseline to 2 weeks after radiation and then shrank by 4 weeks, which suggests a temporary expansion of tumor-resident clones. The single-armed trial design could not address effects of radiation dose or scheduling on the TCR repertoire. Because pretreatment tumor biopsies were not available, the baseline intratumoral presence of clonotypes could not be determined.

TCR beta libraries were generated from genomic DNA with the immunoSEQ kit, following the manufacturer's recommendations. To prepare the libraries, a first multiplex PCR with proprietary primers was run, followed by a second PCR that added unique barcodes, and a bead cleanup was done after each round. A positive control reaction and a negative control reaction, both provided in the kit, were run with every batch of samples. The final libraries were assessed on an Agilent 4200 TapeStation D1000 ScreenTape, pooled by volume, and quantified by qPCR. An Illumina NextSeq500 fitted with a MidOutput 150-cycle cartridge performed the sequencing, running 156 Read1 cycles and 15 Index1 cycles with the kit's custom primers. The pooled library was loaded at 0.9 to 1 pM with an approximately 21% PhiX control spike-in. Under the source paper's analysis protocol: The vendor-processed data were analyzed in R, and a clonotype was defined as all T cells that share the same CDR3 nucleotide sequence. For clone abundance analyses, frequencies were normalized to the 10,000 most abundant clones in each sample. Public T cell clones, averaging fewer than five per sample, were removed before analysis. Tumor-enriched and baseline blood-enriched clonotypes were defined by at least a 32-fold difference in abundance between compartments. Clonotypes expanded or contracted between blood time points were identified with a beta-binomial differential abundance model. Tumor-blood repertoire similarity was measured with the Baroni-Urbani and Buser coefficient, and group comparisons used two-tailed Wilcoxon tests in R. TCRdb carries this immuneACCESS record with in-frame sequences only. Its versions omit some clonotypes, under half of them owing to an unresolved V gene in the studies checked, with the rest unexplained. That table supplies the V and J calls and clone size; D and trimming were determined from the DNA. The sample table records roughly 120,000 clones; roughly 80% of these occur just once. The top ten clones comprise around 3% of the sample.

Details on this clone: This receptor's antigen is unknown. One base away there is no much larger clone; base qualities are not given.

According to the study, the label for this sample's time point signals: baseline pretreatment blood. According to the study, the label for this sample's treatment or condition signals: 15 Gy SBRT to primary tumor, nephrectomy 4 weeks later. To follow tumor-enriched clonotypes, peripheral blood was collected serially from radiation-treated patients at baseline and again at 2 weeks and 4 weeks after SBRT. Renal cell carcinoma with clear cell pathology was present in all patients. Genomic DNA for TCR sequencing was prepared using the QIAamp DNA Blood Mini Kit (Qiagen). The analyses included only samples that passed all quality control checks. The germline V and J ends show losses of 7 bases and 6 bases respectively, and no gene match explains 14 bases of the junction. The CDR3 holds 16 amino acids from the cysteine to the phenylalanine. Left in the record is the CDR3 DNA by itself, 48 bases read in frame from the first base. The germline V gene (reference sequence) provides CDR1 LNHDA and CDR2 SQIVND.

The chain links TRBV19 with TRBJ2-7; 11 central bases correspond to TRBD2. This specimen was blood, taken from a patient whose treatment included radiotherapy and nephrectomy. This clonotype originated in a woman aged 55-69 years with renal cell carcinoma. The base sequence is TGTGCCAGTAATCCTAGCGGGAGGACGCTGGGCGGCGAGCAGTACTTC. This yields the protein CASNPSGRTLGGEQYF.